The sequence of this TCR beta chain was determined in a study of CD4 T cells in relation to SARS-CoV-2 and coronaviruses (dated by TCRdb to 2020 to 2023). Notes on the research overall: In the ViraFEST assay, PBMCs were cultured with antigen for approximately 9 days, after which TCR beta CDR3s were sequenced to identify clonal expansions specific to the antigen. An HIV-1 Nef peptide pool or a culture without peptide was used as the negative reference condition. Memory CD4+ T cell crossreactivity between SARS-CoV-2 and common cold coronavirus spike proteins was assessed at the TCR clonotype level in the study. HLA restriction was mapped for shared crossreactive spike epitopes using patient-derived lymphoblastoid cell lines. Samples from three pre-COVID donors and the naive versus memory experiments were sequenced with the Adaptive Biotechnologies TCR-sequencing kit; other data were Illumina-based. For other donors in the study, expansion assays were sequenced with a different, Illumina-based TCR-beta assay.

Regarding this clone: Its specific antigen is unknown. Nothing much larger sits one base from this clone, and base qualities are not available.

The method behind the library was the immunoSEQ multiplex PCR assay. Regarding the original processing steps: During preprocessing, nonproductive sequences were removed, along with CDR3s that did not begin with C, did not end with F or W, or were shorter than 7 amino acids. The MANAFEST web app identified antigen-specific clonotypes based on expansion compared with the reference and other culture wells. A clone counted as positive if significantly expanded in 2 of 3 replicate wells versus the reference culture at FDR below 0.05. For a clone to be considered positive, significant expansion relative to all other tandem wells and an odds ratio above 5 were also required. After three terminal residues were trimmed from each end, CDR3 homology was quantified as pairwise Levenshtein distance using the stringdist R package. TCRdb provides this immuneACCESS table in a form limited to in-frame rearrangements. Some clones are lacking; in checked studies, under half of them reflect an unresolved V gene, and why the rest are absent is not known. V and J calls and clone size follow that table, whereas D and trimming were derived from the DNA. The sample contains under 25,000 clones, 75% to 85% of them found a single time. The ten largest account for roughly a quarter of the sample.

Overall study results and their limits: Small numbers of patients and of tested TCRs limited the study. Crossreactivity analysis centred on spike protein, so crossreactivity against other viral proteins was not assessed. Compared with monoreactive clones, crossreactive clones had significantly weaker SARS-CoV-2-driven expansion, a result consistent with antigenic imprinting. Memory CD4+ clonotypes crossrecognizing SARS-CoV-2 and at least one common cold coronavirus spike were found in roughly three fifths of donors. Because no donor provided both pre-pandemic and post-infection samples, tracing the source of pre-existing responses was limited.

CD4+ T cells from unexposed donors were collected before the COVID-19 pandemic (2011-2018). After about 10 days of culture, CD4+ T cells were isolated with the EasySep CD4+ T cell isolation kit. As cell number allowed, CD4+ T cells from unexposed donors were tested for reactivity to SARS-CoV-2 S and N and to four common cold coronavirus spike pools. Each well held approximately 2.1 million PBMCs cultured in IMDM containing roughly 5.1% human AB serum and roughly 9.3 IU/ml IL-2. Half of the culture medium was replaced with fresh IL-2-containing medium on days 3 and 7. Each peptide culture condition was generally run in triplicate replicate wells. The leukapheresis product for the unexposed donors was obtained through commercial purchase. Ficoll-Paque PLUS gradient centrifugation was used to isolate PBMCs from leukapheresis product or whole blood. PBMCs were either cryopreserved at -140°C or used fresh in the expansion assay. The QIAamp Micro DNA Kit was used to extract genomic DNA from the CD4+ T cells.

The CDR3, cysteine through phenylalanine, is 15 amino acids long. Just CDR3 DNA is preserved here, 45 bases in frame from base 1. CDR1 and CDR2, per the germline V gene (reference sequence), are MNHEY and SMNVEV. Compared with germline, V lacks 4 bases and J lacks 6 bases; bases without a gene match: 11. The clonotype originates from a human donor in good health. Recombination joined TRBV27 with TRBJ2-7, and 8 bases in between align with TRBD1. The sample consisted of CD4+ T cells from PBMCs, cultured in vitro. The CDR3 amino acid sequence is: CASSSTGQAIGEQYF. The nucleotide sequence is given as TGTGCCAGCAGTTCAACGGGACAGGCGATCGGCGAGCAGTACTTC.